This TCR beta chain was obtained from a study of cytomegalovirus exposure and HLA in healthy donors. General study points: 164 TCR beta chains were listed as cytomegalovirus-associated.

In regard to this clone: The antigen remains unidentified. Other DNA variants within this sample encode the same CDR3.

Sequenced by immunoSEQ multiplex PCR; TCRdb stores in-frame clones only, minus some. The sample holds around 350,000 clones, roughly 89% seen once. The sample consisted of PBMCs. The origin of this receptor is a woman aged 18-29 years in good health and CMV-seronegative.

CDR3 loop: CATSRDRGQPQHF. CDR3 bases: TGTGCCACCAGCAGAGATAGGGGGCAGCCCCAGCATTTT. The chain combines TRBV15 with TRBJ1-5; D is perhaps TRBD1 (6 bases). Trimming removed 0 bases at V and 7 bases at J, with 7 bases between. Germline V gene data show CDR1 as LNHNV and CDR2 as YYDKDF (reference sequence). The CDR3 spans 13 residues.